Presented here are 10 T cell receptor beta chains from one specimen sequenced in a study of blood T cell repertoires in COVID-19. The method was immunoSEQ multiplex PCR; TCRdb's version includes in-frame clones alone and lacks a portion of them. The sample lists 70,000 to 85,000 clones; approximately 81% were seen once. Input material: peripheral blood. All receptors come from a woman of 80 years or more with acute or convalescent COVID-19.

The CDR3 DNA sequence: TGTGCCAGCAGTCGGCGGTCCGGGGGAGGCGATCAGCCCCAGCATTTT. Its protein product is CASSRRSGGGDQPQHF. The rearrangement links TRBV6-2 or TRBV6-3 to TRBJ1-5; tentative D call: TRBD1 (5 bases). CDR3 length equals 16 residues. V dropped 5 bases and J dropped 5 bases, with 19 bases sitting between them. In germline, CDR1 is MNHEY, CDR2 SVGEGT.

The chain combines TRBV28 with TRBJ2-7; tentative D call: TRBD1 (6 bases). Per the germline V gene, CDR1 is MDHEN and CDR2 is SYDVKM. There are 15 residues in the CDR3. V lost 2 bases to trimming and J lost 2 bases, with 13 bases between them. CDR3 DNA: TGTGCCAGCAGTTTAGGGCGGCAGGGGACCTACGAGCAGTACTTC. It is translated as CASSLGRQGTYEQYF.

This chain uses TRBV3-1 (or the pseudogene TRBV3-2) with TRBJ1-1; possibly TRBD1 for D (6 bases). Looked up from germline, CDR1 is LGHDT and CDR2 is YNNKEL (reference sequence). This CDR3 spans 14 amino acids. V was shortened by 5 bases and J by 0 bases, with 10 bases between the two germline ends. The CDR3 reads CASSLGHMNTEAFF. The CDR3 bases are TGTGCCAGCAGCTTGGGACACATGAACACTGAAGCTTTCTTT.

The chain uses TRBV24-1 and TRBJ1-2; D is uncertain. The V gene lost 1 base and the J gene lost 3 bases, with 14 bases spanning the gap. The CDR3 runs to 16 residues. Germline V gives CDR1 KGHDR, CDR2 SFDVKD. CDR3 sequence: CATSDFGGGLDYGYTF. CDR3 nucleotide sequence: TGTGCCACCAGTGATTTTGGTGGAGGACTGGACTATGGCTACACCTTC.

The chain carries TRBV3-1 (or the pseudogene TRBV3-2) and TRBJ1-5; 11 nucleotides agree with TRBD1. CDR1 is LGHDT, CDR2 YNNKEL, per germline (reference sequence). The CDR3 spans 15 residues. V was pared by 1 base and J by 7 bases, with 3 bases of the junction left unmatched. The CDR3 DNA follows: TGTGCCAGCAGCCAAGGGACAGGGGGCGTGCAGCCCCAGCATTTT. This sequence encodes CASSQGTGGVQPQHF.

V is TRBV9 and J is TRBJ2-3, with TRBD1 matching over 9 bases. The germline gives CDR1 SGDLS, CDR2 YYNGEE. The CDR3 extends over 16 amino acids. The V segment lost 6 bases and the J segment 2 bases; nucleotides outside the gene matches: 10. The CDR3 sequence is CASTTTGGFSTDTQYF. CDR3 nucleotides: TGTGCCAGCACCACGACAGGGGGATTCTCCACAGATACGCAGTATTTT.

This chain connects TRBV5-6 to TRBJ1-6; D may be TRBD1 (6 bases). The CDR3 runs 16 residues. Germline V gives CDR1 SGHDT, CDR2 YYEEEE. V was cut by 4 bases and J by 7 bases, with 18 bases left in between. CDR3 loop: CASSPDVGAKNSPLHF. CDR3 nucleotide sequence: TGTGCCAGCAGCCCCGACGTGGGGGCCAAGAATTCACCCCTCCACTTT.

This chain uses TRBV28 with TRBJ2-1, with 14 bases that match TRBD2. V was pared by 4 bases and J by 7 bases, with 6 bases of the junction left unmatched. Germline lookup yields CDR1 MDHEN and CDR2 SYDVKM. This CDR3 region has 16 residues. DNA for the CDR3: TGTGCCAGCAGTTACTACCGGACTAGCGGGAGGAATGAGCAGTTCTTC. It specifies CASSYYRTSGRNEQFF.

The chain recombines TRBV3-1 (or the pseudogene TRBV3-2) with TRBJ2-4, with a tentative D call TRBD1 (6 bases). This CDR3 spans 13 amino acids. V was cut by 0 bases and J by 13 bases, with 13 bases left in between. The germline CDR1 and CDR2 sequences are LGHDT and YNNKEL (reference sequence). CDR3 DNA sequence: TGTGCCAGCAGCCAAGATAATAAAGGACAGCAGTACTTC. Translating it yields CASSQDNKGQQYF.

V and J are TRBV23-1 and TRBJ1-4; D gene ambiguous. TRBV23-1 is flagged as an ORF with uncertain function. V shed 9 bases and J shed 4 bases, with 9 bases lying between them. The CDR3 length is 12 residues. The CDR3 sequence: CARKAVNEKLFF. In nucleotides, the CDR3 is TGCGCCAGGAAGGCGGTTAATGAAAAACTGTTTTTT.